This TCR beta chain was sequenced during a study of CD8+ T cells in alopecia areata. As the sequencing template, cDNA was produced by extracting RNA and reverse transcribing it. Data came from immunoSEQ multiplex PCR; TCRdb stores just in-frame clones and leaves some out. This sample has 150,000 or so clones, with roughly 53% found just once. This clone was seen a handful of times. CDR1 and CDR2 from the germline V gene are LGHNA and YSLEER. Trimming cost V 0 bases and J 7 bases, with 13 bases left between them. The CDR3 has 15 amino acids. The origin of this receptor is a human donor with alopecia areata. V is TRBV4-3 and J is TRBJ2-1, with a possible D match to TRBD2 (6 bases). Sequencing was performed on CD4+ T cells sorted from blood, taken at week 0. CDR3 coding DNA: TGCGCCAGCAGCCAAGACGCCTGGGGGGTAAATGAGCAGTTCTTC. Translation gives CASSQDAWGVNEQFF.